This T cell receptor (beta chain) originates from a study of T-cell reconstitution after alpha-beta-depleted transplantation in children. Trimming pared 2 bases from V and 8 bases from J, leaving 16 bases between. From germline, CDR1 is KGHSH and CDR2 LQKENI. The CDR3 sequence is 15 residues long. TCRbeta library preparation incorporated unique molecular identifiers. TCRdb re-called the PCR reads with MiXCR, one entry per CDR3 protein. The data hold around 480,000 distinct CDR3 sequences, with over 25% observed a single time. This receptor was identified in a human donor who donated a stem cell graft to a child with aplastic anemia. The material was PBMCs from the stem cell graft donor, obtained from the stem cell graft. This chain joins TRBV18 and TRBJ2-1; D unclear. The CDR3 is CASSPLGTTGDEQFF. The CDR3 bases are TGTGCCAGCTCACCATTAGGAACGACGGGTGATGAGCAGTTCTTC.